Listed below are T cell receptor beta chains from one sample, sequenced in a study of beta chain features in type 1 diabetes. Measured with immunoSEQ multiplex PCR; TCRdb has only the in-frame clones, and not every one. Counted here are 680,000 or so clones, around 15% occurring once; the ten biggest clones make up about 0.093%. The sample was naive CD4+ T cells from blood. The source is a man aged 18-30 years in good health. Both conserved end residues are part of each CDR3. Fields, in order: clone size, D gene, V gene, CDR3 length, J gene, CDR3 protein, CDR3 DNA. The D gene is left open where the match is weak. Size values are once, few and many counts, or a class for expanded clones, and some rows have none.

size: .; D: .; V: TRBV29-1; length: 17; J: TRBJ2-5; CDR3: CSVEAGRWGARQETQYF; DNA: TGCAGCGTTGAAGCTGGGAGGTGGGGTGCAAGACAAGAGACCCAGTACTTC
size: few; D: .; V: TRBV5-1; length: 13; J: TRBJ2-5; CDR3: CASSSLGAETQYF; DNA: TGCGCCAGCAGCTCCTTGGGAGCGGAGACCCAGTACTTC
size: .; D: .; V: TRBV10-3; length: 14; J: TRBJ2-5; CDR3: CASSYSNREETQYF; DNA: TGTGCCAGCAGTTACTCGAACAGGGAGGAGACCCAGTACTTC
size: .; D: .; V: TRBV29-1; length: 14; J: TRBJ1-2; CDR3: CSVLTVPPNYGYTF; DNA: TGCAGCGTTTTAACGGTGCCTCCGAACTATGGCTACACCTTC
size: .; D: .; V: TRBV7-8; length: 17; J: TRBJ2-1; CDR3: CASSLGPARGINDEQFF; DNA: TGTGCCAGCAGCTTAGGGCCCGCCCGCGGGATCAACGATGAGCAGTTCTTC
size: .; D: .; V: TRBV5-4; length: 15; J: TRBJ2-3; CDR3: CASSKPGRVGGTQYF; DNA: TGTGCCAGCAGCAAACCGGGACGCGTTGGCGGTACGCAGTATTTT
size: .; D: TRBD2; V: TRBV9; length: 16; J: TRBJ2-1; CDR3: CASSVEARLAGNEQFF; DNA: TGTGCCAGCAGCGTAGAGGCCCGACTAGCGGGAAATGAGCAGTTCTTC
size: few; D: .; V: TRBV4-2; length: 17; J: TRBJ2-3; CDR3: CASSPRIGGGSTDTQYF; DNA: TGTGCCAGCAGCCCAAGGATTGGTGGCGGGAGCACAGATACGCAGTATTTT
size: few; D: .; V: TRBV20-1; length: 11; J: TRBJ2-7; CDR3: CSVIRVREQYF; DNA: TGCAGTGTGATACGGGTTCGCGAGCAGTACTTC
size: few; D: .; V: TRBV20-1; length: 10; J: TRBJ2-5; CDR3: CSAGEETQYF; DNA: TGCAGTGCTGGAGAAGAGACCCAGTACTTC
size: .; D: .; V: TRBV27; length: 21; J: TRBJ2-6; CDR3: CASSLSRGLGERGSGANVLTF; DNA: TGTGCCAGCAGTTTATCAAGAGGGTTGGGGGAGAGAGGTTCTGGGGCCAACGTCCTGACTTTC
size: .; D: TRBD1; V: TRBV9; length: 15; J: TRBJ1-1; CDR3: CASSVEGQGNTEAFF; DNA: TGTGCCAGCAGCGTAGAGGGACAGGGAAACACTGAAGCTTTCTTT
size: few; D: .; V: TRBV20-1; length: 11; J: TRBJ2-7; CDR3: CSARLGYEQYF; DNA: TGCAGTGCCAGACTAGGCTACGAGCAGTACTTC
size: few; D: TRBD1; V: TRBV18; length: 15; J: TRBJ2-5; CDR3: CASSPLGQGEETQYF; DNA: TGTGCCAGCTCACCCCTGGGACAGGGGGAAGAGACCCAGTACTTC
size: .; D: TRBD1; V: TRBV4-3; length: 13; J: TRBJ1-1; CDR3: CASSLNRGLEAFF; DNA: TGCGCCAGCAGCCTTAACAGGGGACTTGAAGCTTTCTTT
size: .; D: .; V: TRBV11-2; length: 16; J: TRBJ2-6; CDR3: CASSLRGRAGANVLTF; DNA: TGTGCCAGCAGCTTAAGGGGTCGGGCTGGGGCCAACGTCCTGACTTTC
size: .; D: .; V: TRBV27; length: 14; J: TRBJ1-2; CDR3: CASRHYRENYGYTF; DNA: TGTGCCAGCAGGCATTACAGGGAAAACTATGGCTACACCTTC
size: .; D: .; V: TRBV7-6; length: 16; J: TRBJ2-7; CDR3: CASSLSPAATSYEQYF; DNA: TGTGCCAGCAGCTTAAGTCCCGCAGCCACCTCCTACGAGCAGTACTTC
size: .; D: .; V: TRBV4-1; length: 13; J: TRBJ1-2; CDR3: CASSQVPGIVYTF; DNA: TGCGCTAGCAGCCAAGTTCCAGGGATCGTCTACACCTTC
size: .; D: .; V: TRBV6-1; length: 13; J: TRBJ1-1; CDR3: CASLPGGGTEAFF; DNA: TGTGCCTCACTCCCTGGAGGAGGCACTGAAGCTTTCTTT
size: few; D: .; V: TRBV28; length: 15; J: TRBJ2-1; CDR3: CASPPSKSSYNEQFF; DNA: TGTGCCAGCCCCCCCTCGAAGAGCTCCTACAATGAGCAGTTCTTC
size: .; D: TRBD1; V: TRBV25-1; length: 17; J: TRBJ2-3; CDR3: CASSLRDRGSYTDTQYF; DNA: TGTGCCAGCAGTCTCCGGGACAGGGGAAGCTACACAGATACGCAGTATTTT
size: few; D: .; V: TRBV28; length: 12; J: TRBJ1-6; CDR3: CASSAVNSPLHF; DNA: TGTGCCAGCAGCGCTGTTAATTCACCCCTCCACTTT
size: .; D: TRBD1; V: TRBV6-6; length: 16; J: TRBJ1-2; CDR3: CASSYHGTGGGYGYTF; DNA: TGTGCCAGCAGTTACCACGGGACAGGGGGCGGCTATGGCTACACCTTC
size: few; D: TRBD2; V: TRBV7-3; length: 14; J: TRBJ2-3; CDR3: CASSSGLAGVTQYF; DNA: TGTGCCAGCAGCTCCGGACTAGCGGGGGTTACGCAGTATTTT
size: .; D: .; V: TRBV6-6; length: 12; J: TRBJ1-2; CDR3: CASSYADYGYTF; DNA: TGTGCCAGCAGTTACGCGGACTATGGCTACACCTTC
size: few; D: TRBD1; V: TRBV4-3; length: 15; J: TRBJ1-4; CDR3: CASSHPGTGYEKLFF; DNA: TGCGCCAGCAGCCACCCCGGGACAGGGTATGAAAAACTGTTTTTT
size: few; D: .; V: TRBV5-1; length: 15; J: TRBJ2-7; CDR3: CASSFLRGPPYEQYF; DNA: TGCGCCAGCAGCTTCCTGCGGGGACCTCCCTACGAGCAGTACTTC
size: few; D: .; V: TRBV11-2; length: 16; J: TRBJ2-4; CDR3: CASSLVATVAKNIQYF; DNA: TGTGCCAGCAGCTTAGTCGCGACAGTAGCCAAAAACATTCAGTACTTC
size: .; D: TRBD1; V: TRBV28; length: 14; J: TRBJ1-2; CDR3: CASAPGQGAEGYTF; DNA: TGTGCCAGTGCTCCGGGACAGGGGGCGGAGGGCTACACCTTC
size: .; D: .; V: TRBV27; length: 14; J: TRBJ2-1; CDR3: CASSRYGPYNEQFF; DNA: TGTGCCAGCAGTCGGTACGGACCCTACAATGAGCAGTTCTTC
size: few; D: TRBD2; V: TRBV5-1; length: 14; J: TRBJ2-5; CDR3: CASSRGGFQETQYF; DNA: TGCGCCAGCAGCCGGGGAGGGTTCCAAGAGACCCAGTACTTC
size: few; D: TRBD2; V: TRBV11-3; length: 14; J: TRBJ2-7; CDR3: CASSTRAGEGEQYF; DNA: TGTGCCAGCAGCACGAGAGCGGGAGAAGGCGAGCAGTACTTC
size: few; D: TRBD1; V: TRBV19; length: 16; J: TRBJ2-3; CDR3: CASSFTGTGVTDTQYF; DNA: TGTGCCAGTAGTTTTACCGGGACAGGGGTGACAGATACGCAGTATTTT
size: .; D: .; V: TRBV7-2; length: 13; J: TRBJ2-7; CDR3: CASSLVFHYEQYF; DNA: TGTGCCAGCAGCTTAGTCTTTCACTACGAGCAGTACTTC
size: few; D: .; V: TRBV6-5; length: 15; J: TRBJ1-5; CDR3: CASSLGPSGNQPQHF; DNA: TGTGCCAGCAGTCTCGGGCCCTCGGGGAATCAGCCCCAGCATTTT
size: .; D: .; V: TRBV29-1; length: 15; J: TRBJ2-3; CDR3: CSVVRSRADTDTQYF; DNA: TGCAGCGTTGTTCGTTCCCGGGCTGACACAGATACGCAGTATTTT
size: few; D: .; V: TRBV2; length: 15; J: TRBJ1-4; CDR3: CASNREPGVNEKLFF; DNA: TGTGCCAGCAACCGGGAGCCCGGGGTTAATGAAAAACTGTTTTTT
size: few; D: TRBD1; V: TRBV15; length: 16; J: TRBJ1-5; CDR3: CATSRVQYRGGQPQHF; DNA: TGTGCCACCAGCAGAGTCCAGTACAGGGGCGGTCAGCCCCAGCATTTT
size: .; D: .; V: TRBV7-9; length: 15; J: TRBJ2-2; CDR3: CASSLAGSRSGELFF; DNA: TGTGCCAGCAGCTTAGCGGGGAGTCGTAGCGGGGAGCTGTTTTTT
size: .; D: .; V: TRBV7-9; length: 12; J: TRBJ1-2; CDR3: CASSGGLNGYTF; DNA: TGTGCCAGCAGCGGGGGCCTCAATGGCTACACCTTC
size: few; D: .; V: TRBV2; length: 15; J: TRBJ2-2; CDR3: CASSVIQENTGELFF; DNA: TGTGCCAGCAGTGTAATACAGGAGAACACCGGGGAGCTGTTTTTT
size: few; D: .; V: TRBV7-2; length: 14; J: TRBJ1-5; CDR3: CASRANSWSEPQHF; DNA: TGTGCCAGCAGGGCGAACTCTTGGAGTGAGCCCCAGCATTTT
size: few; D: .; V: TRBV7-2; length: 15; J: TRBJ1-3; CDR3: CASSPSPGGVDTIYF; DNA: TGTGCCAGCAGCCCCTCGCCAGGCGGGGTTGACACCATATATTTT
size: few; D: .; V: TRBV7-2; length: 12; J: TRBJ2-5; CDR3: CASSASSETQYF; DNA: TGTGCCAGCAGCGCCTCTTCAGAGACCCAGTACTTC
size: .; D: TRBD1; V: TRBV11-1; length: 18; J: TRBJ2-4; CDR3: CASSFPSIGTVAKNIQYF; DNA: TGTGCCAGCAGCTTTCCATCGATAGGGACAGTAGCCAAAAACATTCAGTACTTC
size: .; D: .; V: TRBV20-1; length: 11; J: TRBJ2-2; CDR3: CSATRTGELFF; DNA: TGCAGTGCCACTAGGACCGGGGAGCTGTTTTTT
size: few; D: TRBD1; V: TRBV7-7; length: 14; J: TRBJ2-1; CDR3: CASSLGQYNDQQFF; DNA: TGTGCCAGCAGCCTGGGACAGTACAATGATCAGCAGTTCTTC
size: few; D: .; V: TRBV4-3; length: 14; J: TRBJ2-2; CDR3: CASSQEGVTGELFF; DNA: TGCGCCAGCAGCCAAGAGGGTGTTACCGGGGAGCTGTTTTTT
size: .; D: .; V: TRBV5-4; length: 13; J: TRBJ2-5; CDR3: CASSHRVQETQYF; DNA: TGTGCCAGCAGCCACAGGGTACAAGAGACCCAGTACTTC
size: few; D: .; V: TRBV6-5; length: 15; J: TRBJ2-6; CDR3: CASTTGSAGANVLTF; DNA: TGTGCCAGCACCACTGGGAGCGCTGGGGCCAACGTCCTGACTTTC
size: few; D: TRBD1; V: TRBV7-9; length: 16; J: TRBJ2-3; CDR3: CASSFVGGDGADTQYF; DNA: TGTGCCAGCAGCTTTGTAGGGGGCGATGGAGCAGATACGCAGTATTTT
size: .; D: .; V: TRBV28; length: 15; J: TRBJ2-3; CDR3: CASSSPPQGAGTQYF; DNA: TGTGCCAGCAGTTCACCCCCGCAAGGGGCGGGTACGCAGTATTTT
size: .; D: TRBD1; V: TRBV27; length: 15; J: TRBJ1-6; CDR3: CASSNPGQSYSPLHF; DNA: TGTGCCAGCAGTAATCCGGGACAGTCCTATTCACCCCTCCACTTT
size: .; D: TRBD1; V: TRBV10-3; length: 11; J: TRBJ1-2; CDR3: CAIGTGGGYTF; DNA: TGTGCCATCGGGACAGGGGGAGGCTACACCTTC
size: .; D: .; V: TRBV28; length: 12; J: TRBJ2-7; CDR3: CASSLSRYEQYF; DNA: TGTGCCAGCAGTTTATCTCGCTACGAGCAGTACTTC
size: .; D: TRBD1; V: TRBV7-9; length: 15; J: TRBJ1-4; CDR3: CASSQAGQGNEKLFF; DNA: TGTGCCAGCAGCCAGGCGGGACAGGGAAATGAAAAACTGTTTTTT
size: .; D: .; V: TRBV2; length: 15; J: TRBJ1-1; CDR3: CASINQGGLNTEAFF; DNA: TGTGCCAGCATTAATCAGGGCGGGCTGAACACTGAAGCTTTCTTT
size: few; D: .; V: TRBV30; length: 15; J: TRBJ2-7; CDR3: CAWSSLSGGAYEQYF; DNA: TGTGCCTGGAGTTCCCTCAGCGGAGGGGCCTACGAGCAGTACTTC